The rows below give T cell receptor beta chains drawn from one sample of a study of shared clonotypes between healthy human individuals. Profiling relied on immunoSEQ multiplex PCR, and the TCRdb table lists in-frame clones only, not all of them. The table shows roughly 680,000 clones, with 72% occurring only once. Sequenced input: memory CD4+ T cells sorted from blood. Receptor source: a woman between 25 and 40 years old in good health. Each CDR3 is given with its conserved first and last residue. Each record gives: J gene, D gene, V gene, clone size, CDR3 protein, CDR3 DNA. The D gene is left open where the match is weak. Clone size is given for some rows only: seen once, a few or many times, or a class if the clone is expanded.

j_call: TRBJ2-2; d_call: NA; v_call: TRBV13; clone_size: NA; cdr3_aa: CASSLGRNTGELFF; cdr3_nt: TGTGCCAGCAGCTTGGGGCGGAACACCGGGGAGCTGTTTTTT
j_call: TRBJ2-7; d_call: TRBD1; v_call: TRBV27; clone_size: NA; cdr3_aa: CASSWARGREQYF; cdr3_nt: TGTGCCAGCAGTTGGGCCAGGGGGCGCGAGCAGTACTTC
j_call: TRBJ2-1; d_call: NA; v_call: TRBV2; clone_size: once; cdr3_aa: CASSALADEQFF; cdr3_nt: TGTGCCAGCAGTGCTCTAGCCGATGAGCAGTTCTTC
j_call: TRBJ2-1; d_call: TRBD2; v_call: TRBV5-4; clone_size: few; cdr3_aa: CASSPGLAGGGNEQFF; cdr3_nt: TGTGCCAGCAGCCCCGGACTAGCGGGAGGGGGGAATGAGCAGTTCTTC
j_call: TRBJ2-7; d_call: NA; v_call: TRBV28; clone_size: NA; cdr3_aa: CASSLGHYYEQYF; cdr3_nt: TGTGCCAGCAGTTTAGGGCATTACTACGAGCAGTACTTC
j_call: TRBJ1-2; d_call: TRBD1; v_call: TRBV11-2; clone_size: NA; cdr3_aa: CASSLNPDRVGGYTF; cdr3_nt: TGTGCCAGCAGCCTTAACCCGGACAGGGTGGGAGGCTACACCTTC
j_call: TRBJ1-5; d_call: NA; v_call: TRBV6-1; clone_size: NA; cdr3_aa: CASSPQLAPNQPQHF; cdr3_nt: TGTGCCAGCAGTCCACAACTCGCTCCCAACCAGCCCCAGCATTTT
j_call: TRBJ1-1; d_call: NA; v_call: TRBV6-1; clone_size: NA; cdr3_aa: CASSFSGVGTEAFF; cdr3_nt: TGTGCCAGCAGTTTTTCGGGGGTTGGCACTGAAGCTTTCTTT
j_call: TRBJ2-7; d_call: TRBD2; v_call: TRBV27; clone_size: NA; cdr3_aa: CASSSRTSVYEQYF; cdr3_nt: TGTGCCAGCAGTTCCAGGACTAGCGTCTACGAGCAGTACTTC
j_call: TRBJ2-7; d_call: TRBD2; v_call: TRBV28; clone_size: NA; cdr3_aa: CASGTNLYEQYF; cdr3_nt: TGTGCCAGCGGGACTAACCTTTACGAGCAGTACTTC
j_call: TRBJ2-3; d_call: TRBD2; v_call: TRBV6-5; clone_size: NA; cdr3_aa: CASSYTSGRATDTQYF; cdr3_nt: TGTGCCAGCAGTTATACTAGCGGGAGGGCCACAGATACGCAGTATTTT
j_call: TRBJ2-1; d_call: NA; v_call: TRBV11-1; clone_size: NA; cdr3_aa: CASSQLLGYNEQFF; cdr3_nt: TGTGCCAGCAGCCAACTTCTAGGATACAATGAGCAGTTCTTC
j_call: TRBJ2-7; d_call: NA; v_call: TRBV28; clone_size: NA; cdr3_aa: CASTLGGAGGSYEQYF; cdr3_nt: TGTGCCAGCACCCTGGGCGGGGCAGGGGGTTCATACGAGCAGTACTTC
j_call: TRBJ1-1; d_call: TRBD1; v_call: TRBV11-2; clone_size: NA; cdr3_aa: CASSSGQGNAEAFF; cdr3_nt: TGTGCCAGCAGCTCCGGACAGGGGAACGCTGAAGCTTTCTTT